One sample yielded the 9 T cell receptor beta chains listed below, sequenced in a study of T cells expressing NK-cell markers (dated by TCRdb to the early 2020s). Libraries were constructed by 5' RACE. Sequencing used an Illumina HiSeq 2000. After reprocessing by TCRdb, each CDR3 protein sequence is one entry, and no DNA is given. This sample's table has entries for over 120,000 distinct CDR3 sequences. The ten biggest clones cover roughly 12% of the sample. The source material was blood T cells: a sorted CD56 or NKG2C T cell subset, CD4+ or CD8+ T cells, or bulk PBMC T cells (not recorded which). Receptors were obtained from a man aged 18-30 years in good health. Donor details come from another sample of the same person, matched by shared clones.

This chain links TRBV10-3 with TRBJ2-7; TCRdb selects TRBD1, and the lack of DNA leaves this call unchecked. The V gene's germline CDR1 is ENHRY and CDR2 SYGVKD. The length of the CDR3 is 14 residues. The CDR3 sequence is CAISTSGTGDEQYF.

V and J are TRBV14 and TRBJ2-2; the TCRdb D gene call, TRBD2, has no DNA to confirm it. CDR3 length: 15 residues. Germline CDR1 SGHDN, CDR2 FVKESK. The chain's CDR3 is CASSPGGGVTGELFF.

This chain's CDR3 is CSVQGGIGDTQYF. V gene TRBV29-1 combines with J gene TRBJ2-3; the D call of TRBD2 rests on TCRdb alone, since no DNA is present to check it. Germline loops: CDR1 SQVTM, CDR2 ANQGSEA. This CDR3 spans 13 amino acids.

This chain's CDR3 is CASSSTRDEQFF. J is TRBJ2-1 and V is TRBV6-5; TCRdb designates TRBD2, a call that cannot be tested without DNA. This CDR3 has 12 residues. Germline-derived CDR1 and CDR2 are MNHEY and SVGAGI.

The chain employs TRBV29-1 and TRBJ2-1; with no DNA, the TCRdb D assignment of TRBD1 cannot be verified. Germline V CDR1 and CDR2: SQVTM, ANQGSEA. The CDR3 loop spans 15 amino acids. CDR3 in amino acids: CSVEWGRTANNEQFF.

The CDR3 sequence is CANWDPGDGEQFF. The rearrangement links TRBV2 to TRBJ2-1; the D call of TRBD1 rests on TCRdb alone, since no DNA is present to check it. This CDR3 spans 13 amino acids. Germline V gene data show CDR1 as SNHLY and CDR2 as FYNNEI.

The chain couples TRBV19 to TRBJ1-2; TCRdb names TRBD1, which stays unverified in the absence of DNA. CDR1 and CDR2 (germline): LNHDA, SQIVND (reference sequence). This CDR3 is 15 amino acids long. CDR3 sequence: CASNPGTGINYGYTF. The full variable domain, with the rest looked up from reference TRBV19 and TRBJ1-2, is DGGITQSPKYLFRKEGQNVTLSCEQNLNHDAMYWYRQDPGQGLRLIYYSQIVNDFQKGDIAEGYSVSREKKESFPLTVTSAQKNPTAFYLCASNPGTGINYGYTFGSGTRLTVV.

This chain uses TRBV4-3 with TRBJ1-5. The CDR3 consists of 15 residues. Germline V gene lookup returns CDR1 LGHNA and CDR2 YSLEER. CDR3 region: CASSQDRYSNQPQHF.

The CDR3 reads CAWSTPSLQINAEQFF. The chain is built from TRBV30 and TRBJ2-1. Germline CDR1 is GTSNPN and CDR2 is SVGIG (reference sequence). The CDR3 spans 16 residues.